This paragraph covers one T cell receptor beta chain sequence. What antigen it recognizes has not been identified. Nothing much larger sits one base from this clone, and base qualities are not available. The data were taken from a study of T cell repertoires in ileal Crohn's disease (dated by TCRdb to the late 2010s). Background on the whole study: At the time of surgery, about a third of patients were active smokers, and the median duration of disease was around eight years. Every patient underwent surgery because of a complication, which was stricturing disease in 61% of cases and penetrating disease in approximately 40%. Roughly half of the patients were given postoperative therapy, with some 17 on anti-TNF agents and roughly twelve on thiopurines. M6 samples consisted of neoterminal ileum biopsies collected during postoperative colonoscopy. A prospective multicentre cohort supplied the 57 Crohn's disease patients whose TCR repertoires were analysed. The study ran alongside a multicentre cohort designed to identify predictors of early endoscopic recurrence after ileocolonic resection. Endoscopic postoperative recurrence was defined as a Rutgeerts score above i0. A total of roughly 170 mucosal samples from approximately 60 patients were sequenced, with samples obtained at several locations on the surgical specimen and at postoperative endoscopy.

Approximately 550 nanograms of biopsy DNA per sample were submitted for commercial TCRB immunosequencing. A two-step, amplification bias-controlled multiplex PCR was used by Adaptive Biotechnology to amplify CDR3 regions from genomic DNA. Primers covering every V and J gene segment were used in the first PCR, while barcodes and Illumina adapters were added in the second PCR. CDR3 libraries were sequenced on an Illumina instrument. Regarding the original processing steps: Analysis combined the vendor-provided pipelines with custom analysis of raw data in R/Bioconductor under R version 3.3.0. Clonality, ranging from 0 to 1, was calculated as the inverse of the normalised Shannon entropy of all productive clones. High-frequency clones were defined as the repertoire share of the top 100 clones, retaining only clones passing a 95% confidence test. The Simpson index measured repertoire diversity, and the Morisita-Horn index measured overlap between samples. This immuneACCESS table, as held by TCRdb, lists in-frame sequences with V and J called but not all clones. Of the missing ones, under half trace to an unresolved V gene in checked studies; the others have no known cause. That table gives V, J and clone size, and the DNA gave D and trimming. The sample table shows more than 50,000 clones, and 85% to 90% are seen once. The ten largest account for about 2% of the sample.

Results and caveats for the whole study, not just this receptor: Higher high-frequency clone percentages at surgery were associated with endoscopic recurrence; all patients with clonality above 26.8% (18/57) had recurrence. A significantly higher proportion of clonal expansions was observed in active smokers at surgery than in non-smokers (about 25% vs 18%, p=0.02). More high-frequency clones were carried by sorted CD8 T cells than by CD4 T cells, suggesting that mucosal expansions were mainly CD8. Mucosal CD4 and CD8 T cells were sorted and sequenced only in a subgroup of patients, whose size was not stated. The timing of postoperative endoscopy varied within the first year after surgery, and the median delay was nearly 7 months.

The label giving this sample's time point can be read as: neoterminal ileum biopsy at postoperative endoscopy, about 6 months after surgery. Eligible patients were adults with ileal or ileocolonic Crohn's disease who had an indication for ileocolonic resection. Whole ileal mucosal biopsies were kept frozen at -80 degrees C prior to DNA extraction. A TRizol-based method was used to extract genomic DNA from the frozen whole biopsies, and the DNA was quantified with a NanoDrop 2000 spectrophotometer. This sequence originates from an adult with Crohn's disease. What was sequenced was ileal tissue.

In nucleotide form, the sequence is TGTGCCAGCAGTTTACGGAGCGCCAAAAACATTCAGTACTTC. Translated, it gives CASSLRSAKNIQYF. This chain is built from TRBV27 and TRBJ2-4, with the D gene not confidently named. The trim is 2 bases for V and 1 base for J, with a gap of 6 bases between the germline ends. CDR1 and CDR2, per the germline V gene (reference sequence), are MNHEY and SMNVEV. The CDR3 goes from the cysteine to the phenylalanine over 14 residues. Just the 42-base CDR3 DNA is kept, in frame starting at base 1.